The 24 T cell receptor beta chains given below trace back to one sample, sequenced in a study of human T cells and chemical hapten exposure. TCRdb called the RACE reads again in MiXCR, with one record for every CDR3 protein. The sample records some 45,000 distinct CDR3 sequences, approximately 4.8% being singletons. The time point: healthy volunteer bleed at 2 weeks. The total RNA was obtained from whole blood that was not fractionated. The sequencing input was whole blood. All receptors come from a human donor in good health. Some clones in this sample may be carry-over from other donors' samples.

This clonotype was detected many times. The V call is TRBV7-2, the J call TRBJ2-3; a weak D match, TRBD1 (6 bases). Germline V gene sequence: CDR1 SGHTA, CDR2 FQGNSA. V lost 1 base and J 0 bases, leaving 14 bases between the germline ends. The CDR3 extends over 17 amino acids. The CDR3 nucleotides read TGTGCCAGCAGCTTAGTGGCGACAGGTACTAGCACAGATACGCAGTATTTT. As protein: CASSLVATGTSTDTQYF.

This sequence joins TRBV12-3 or TRBV12-4 and TRBJ2-5; D might be TRBD1 (5 bases). The CDR3 spans 18 residues. The V end was cut by 5 bases, the J end by 2 bases, with 24 bases between. The CDR3 reads CASSRRHSGAGHQETQYF. The DNA for the CDR3 is TGTGCCAGCAGTCGACGCCACTCTGGGGCAGGGCATCAAGAGACCCAGTACTTC.

Notes on this clonotype: A much larger clone differs from this one at a single base, so this may be a read error. V is TRBV10-2 and J is TRBJ1-5, with D maybe TRBD2 (5 bases). The better agreement between TRBJ2-3 and the DNA end casts doubt on the J call. The CDR3 has 13 amino acids. Germline-derived CDR1 and CDR2 are WSHSY and SAAADI. The CDR3 DNA follows: TGCGCCAGCAGGGGAAACGGGGATCAGCCCCAGTATTTT. It encodes CASRGNGDQPQYF.

There are many counts of this clonotype. This chain joins TRBV11-2 and TRBJ1-2; maybe TRBD1 (5 bases). Deletions cut 1 base from V and 8 bases from J, with 8 bases between. Germline assignment: CDR1 SGHAT and CDR2 FQNNGV. The CDR3 sequence is 12 residues long. The chain's CDR3 is CASSLAWGGYTF. CDR3 in DNA: TGTGCCAGCAGCTTAGCGTGGGGCGGCTACACCTTC.

Ten or more counts support this clonotype. The chain employs TRBV10-3 and TRBJ1-5; 8 positions agree with TRBD1. The CDR3 is 16 residues long. Trimming cost V 10 bases and J 8 bases; bases outside gene matches: 19. The germline V gene has CDR1 ENHRY and CDR2 SYGVKD. This CDR3 is CATQRGMTGALEPQHF. The CDR3 DNA sequence: TGTGCCACGCAAAGAGGTATGACAGGGGCCTTGGAGCCCCAGCATTTT.

This clonotype was seen more than once but under ten times. V usage is TRBV14 and J usage is TRBJ1-3; unclear D gene. Deletions cut 4 bases from V and 0 bases from J, with 10 bases between. The CDR3 sequence is 15 residues long. Germline loops: CDR1 SGHDN, CDR2 FVKESK. The CDR3 here is CASSLGGFSGNTIYF. CDR3 coding DNA: TGTGCCAGCAGCCTTGGAGGGTTCTCTGGAAACACCATATATTTT. The whole variable domain, remainder taken from reference TRBV14 and TRBJ1-3, is EAGVTQFPSHSVIEKGQTVTLRCDPISGHDNLYWYRRVMGKEIKFLLHFVKESKQDESGMPNNRFLAERTGGTYSTLKVQPAELEDSGVYFCASSLGGFSGNTIYFGEGSWLTVV.

This clonotype has ten or more counts. The chain uses TRBV29-1 and TRBJ2-7; 8 bases align to TRBD1. This CDR3 contains 15 residues. Germline loops: CDR1 SQVTM, CDR2 ANQGSEA. Germline trimming cut 3 bases from V and 2 bases from J; bases unmatched to any gene: 9. The CDR3 protein is CSVDGPGTGTYEQYF. In DNA form, the CDR3 reads TGCAGCGTTGATGGTCCCGGGACAGGCACCTACGAGCAGTACTTC.

This clonotype was recorded many times. The V gene is TRBV6-6, the J gene TRBJ2-1; 8 bases map to TRBD2. In germline, CDR1 is MNHNY, CDR2 SVGAGI (reference sequence). J gave up 1 base and V 2 bases, and 7 bases lay outside the gene matches. CDR3 length: 17 residues. As DNA, the CDR3 is TGTGCCAGCAGTTACGCTAGCGGGTCTATGTCCTACAATGAGCAGTTCTTC. It translates to CASSYASGSMSYNEQFF.

For the CDR3, the DNA is TGCGCCAGCAGCAAGGAGTGGTTGGGGGCGACAGGTTCCTACGAGCAGTACTTC. It specifies CASSKEWLGATGSYEQYF. The gene calls are TRBV5-1 and TRBJ2-7; D perhaps matches TRBD1 (6 bases). Trimming left V 4 bases short and J 1 base short, with 24 bases between. The CDR3 spans 18 residues. Germline CDR1 SGHRS, CDR2 YFSETQ.

This clonotype was counted a few times. V usage is TRBV12-3 or TRBV12-4 and J usage is TRBJ2-1; D tentatively fits TRBD1 or TRBD2 (6 bases each). V lost 1 base, J lost 8 bases, and 18 bases lay in between. This CDR3 comprises 16 residues. CDR3 region: CASSLEGGAIRDEQFF. In nucleotides, the CDR3 is TGTGCCAGCAGTTTAGAGGGGGGCGCGATCCGGGATGAGCAGTTCTTC.

The chain recombines TRBV4-1 with TRBJ1-1; no firm D call. This CDR3 has 14 residues. Germline-derived CDR1 and CDR2 are MGHRA and YSYEKL. Trimming shortened V by 3 bases and J by 4 bases, and 12 bases separated the two germline ends. The CDR3 DNA follows: TGCGCCAGCAGCCAGGAGGCAGTGATCACTGAAGCTTTCTTT. Amino acids: CASSQEAVITEAFF.

This clonotype was recorded at least ten times. This sequence joins TRBV6-5 and TRBJ2-3, with 11 nucleotides matching TRBD2. V shed 4 bases and J 1 base; nucleotides not matched to a gene: 1. Germline-derived CDR1 and CDR2 are MNHEY and SVGAGI. The CDR3 totals 15 residues. The CDR3 spells CASSLGLAGTDTQYF. DNA of the CDR3: TGTGCCAGCAGTTTGGGACTAGCGGGCACAGATACGCAGTATTTT.

This clonotype has a count of ten or more. The V and J genes are TRBV28 and TRBJ2-7, with D possibly being TRBD2 (6 bases). This CDR3 contains 14 residues. Germline V gene lookup returns CDR1 MDHEN and CDR2 SYDVKM. Trimming left V 3 bases short and J 6 bases short, with 15 bases between. This CDR3 is CASSFFGEALEQYF. CDR3 bases: TGTGCCAGCAGTTTTTTCGGGGAGGCCCTCGAGCAGTACTTC.

The table lists this clonotype with many counts. The V call is TRBV6-1, the J call TRBJ1-5, with a possible D match to TRBD1 (5 bases). This CDR3 region has 14 residues. Trimming removed 8 bases from V and 2 bases from J, with 13 bases in between. The germline V gene has CDR1 MNHNS and CDR2 SASEGT. CDR3 DNA: TGTGCCAGCCGGGGGGGGGTGGGCAATCAGCCCCAGCATTTT. Its translation: CASRGGVGNQPQHF.

The table lists this clonotype with a few counts. The rearrangement uses TRBV7-9 and TRBJ2-7; D is possibly TRBD2 (5 bases). This CDR3 has 15 residues. Germline CDR1 SEHNR, CDR2 FQNEAQ (reference sequence). V was clipped by 0 bases and J by 2 bases, with 11 bases between them. This chain's CDR3 is CASSLAGGPTYEQYF. The CDR3, as DNA: TGTGCCAGCAGCTTAGCAGGCGGGCCGACCTACGAGCAGTACTTC.

This clonotype has a count of ten or more. The V call is TRBV18, the J call TRBJ1-5, with D maybe TRBD1 (5 bases). The CDR3 length is 13 residues. V was clipped by 3 bases and J by 7 bases, with 10 bases between them. Germline loops: CDR1 KGHSH, CDR2 LQKENI. The CDR3 protein is CASSPGRDQPQHF. The CDR3 coding sequence is TGTGCCAGCTCACCGGGTCGGGACCAGCCCCAGCATTTT.

This clonotype was seen at least ten times. The CDR3 DNA sequence: TGTGCCAGCAGCCCGGGGACGCGGGGTTACCAAGAGACCCAGTACTTC. Amino acid sequence: CASSPGTRGYQETQYF. The J gene is TRBJ2-5, the V gene TRBV7-6, with a weak D call TRBD2 (6 bases). CDR3 length: 16 amino acids. The germline gives CDR1 SGHVS, CDR2 FNYEAQ. V dropped 5 bases and J dropped 0 bases, with 16 bases sitting between them.

This clonotype came up many times. The chain has TRBV12-3 or TRBV12-4 and TRBJ1-5, with 7 bases identical to TRBD1. CDR3 length: 15 residues. With 5 bases clipped from V and 1 base from J, the junction kept 5 bases outside the gene matches. This CDR3 is CASSPGQMSNQPQHF. The CDR3 DNA reads as TGTGCCAGCAGTCCGGGACAGATGAGCAATCAGCCCCAGCATTTT.

This clonotype has ten or more counts. The J gene is TRBJ1-5, the V gene TRBV30; 8 bases agree with TRBD1. Trimming took 2 bases from V and 6 from J; bases not matched to a gene: 6. Germline CDR1 and CDR2: GTSNPN and SVGIG (reference sequence). This CDR3 contains 14 residues. Here the CDR3 DNA reads TGTGCCTGGAGTACTACGACAGGGGTTCAGCCCCAGCATTTT. Translation: CAWSTTTGVQPQHF.

This clonotype occurred a few times. In DNA form, the CDR3 reads TGTGCCAGCAGCTTAGTAGCCGGAAACACCATATATTTT. Its protein is CASSLVAGNTIYF. This chain joins TRBV7-2 and TRBJ1-3; D ambiguous. Trimming took off 1 base at V and 4 bases at J, with 5 bases between the two ends. The CDR3 sequence is 13 residues long. Germline CDR1 SGHTA, CDR2 FQGNSA.

This chain uses TRBV12-3 or TRBV12-4 with TRBJ1-2; possibly TRBD1 for D (6 bases). Trimming shortened V by 10 bases and J by 3 bases, and 9 bases separated the two germline ends. This CDR3 has 11 residues. CDR3 region: CAIRTDYGYTF. CDR3 nucleotide sequence: TGTGCCATACGGACAGACTATGGCTACACCTTC.

V is TRBV5-4 and J is TRBJ1-2; 7 bases map to TRBD1. With V trimmed by 4 bases and J by 3 bases, 6 bases remained unmatched. This CDR3 contains 14 residues. Germline CDR1 and CDR2: SGHNT and YYREEE (reference sequence). This chain's CDR3 is CASSGEDRDYGYTF. CDR3 coding DNA: TGTGCCAGCAGCGGGGAAGACAGGGACTATGGCTACACCTTC. The full variable domain, its missing parts supplied by reference TRBV5-4 and TRBJ1-2, is ETGVTQSPTHLIKTRGQQVTLRCSSQSGHNTVSWYQQALGQGPQFIFQYYREEENGRGNFPPRFSGLQFPNYSSELNVNALELDDSALYLCASSGEDRDYGYTFGSGTRLTVV.

This clonotype came up many times. CDR3 DNA: TGTGCCAGCAGGGGAACGGGACACGGATACTACGAGCAGTACTTC. Amino acids: CASRGTGHGYYEQYF. The rearrangement joins TRBV28 to TRBJ2-7, with TRBD1 as a possible D gene (6 bases). The CDR3 contains 15 residues. Germline CDR1 MDHEN, CDR2 SYDVKM. V lost 6 bases to trimming and J lost 3 bases, with 18 bases between them.

This clonotype was counted a few times. The V gene is TRBV28, the J gene TRBJ2-1; D uncertain. V was trimmed by 6 bases and J by 0 bases, leaving 18 bases between them. From germline, CDR1 is MDHEN and CDR2 SYDVKM. The CDR3 extends over 17 amino acids. CDR3 residues: CASSPRHLLSSYNEQFF. In nucleotides, the CDR3 is TGTGCCAGCAGCCCCCGACATCTACTGTCCTCCTACAATGAGCAGTTCTTC. Variable domain in full (rest from reference TRBV28 and TRBJ2-1): DVKVTQSSRYLVKRTGEKVFLECVQDMDHENMFWYRQDPGLGLRLIYFSYDVKMKEKGDIPEGYSVSREKKERFSLILESASTNQTSMYLCASSPRHLLSSYNEQFFGPGTRLTVL.